This TCR beta chain was identified in a study of shared clonotypes between healthy human individuals. Study at large: The donor group consisted of two women and a few men, aged 18 to 49. Whole-study findings and limits: All-four-donor shared clonotypes had higher generation probabilities than non-shared clonotypes did.

Here immunoSEQ multiplex PCR was the method, and the copy in TCRdb shows in-frame clones only, minus some. The repertoire holds roughly 2.1 million clones, with more than 85% as singletons. Notes on this clone: Its antigen remains unknown.

This CDR3 contains 16 residues. From germline, CDR1 is MGHRA and CDR2 YSYEKL. Trimming at V came to 4 bases and at J to 5 bases, leaving 7 bases not matched to a gene. It was CD45RO-negative cells, positively selected for CCR7, that made up naive CD8 cells, with terminally differentiated effector memory CD45RA+ cells excluded. The clonotype comes from a man between 18 and 29 years old in good health. Some clones in this sample may be carry-over from other donors' samples. V and J are TRBV4-1 and TRBJ2-7; 14 bases are a match to TRBD2. The sample was naive CD8+ T cells from PBMCs. The CDR3 spells CASSPGTSGSHHEQYF. CDR3 nucleotides: TGCGCCAGCAGCCCCGGGACTAGCGGGAGTCACCACGAGCAGTACTTC.